This TCR beta chain was recovered during a study of T-cell reconstitution after alpha-beta-depleted transplantation in children. Per the germline V gene, CDR1 is LGHNA and CDR2 is YSLEER. There are 15 residues in the CDR3. V was cut by 0 bases and J by 7 bases, with 16 bases left in between. This clonotype was observed many times. Unique molecular identifiers were used to barcode this TCRbeta library. Via MiXCR, TCRdb re-called the PCR reads, giving one row per CDR3 protein. The sample contains about 240,000 distinct CDR3 sequences, 12% of which appear only once. The sequencing used PBMCs from the stem cell graft donor, collected from the stem cell graft. The clonotype originates from a human donor who donated a stem cell graft to a child with acute lymphoblastic leukemia. This sequence joins TRBV4-3 and TRBJ2-7; D is possibly TRBD1 or TRBD2 (5 bases each). The CDR3 loop is CASSQDSRGTSEQYF. CDR3 in DNA: TGCGCCAGCAGCCAAGATTCTCGAGGGACCTCGGAGCAGTACTTC.